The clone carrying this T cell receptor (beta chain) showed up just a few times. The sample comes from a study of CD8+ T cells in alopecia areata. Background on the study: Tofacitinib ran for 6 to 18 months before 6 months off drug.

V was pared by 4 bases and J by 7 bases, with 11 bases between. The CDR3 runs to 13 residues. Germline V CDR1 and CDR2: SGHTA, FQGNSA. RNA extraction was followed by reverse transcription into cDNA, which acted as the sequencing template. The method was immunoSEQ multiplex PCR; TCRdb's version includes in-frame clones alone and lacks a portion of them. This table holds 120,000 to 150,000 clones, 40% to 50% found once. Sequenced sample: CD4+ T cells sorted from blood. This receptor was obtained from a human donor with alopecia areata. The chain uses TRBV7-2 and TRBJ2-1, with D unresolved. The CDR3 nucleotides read TGTGCCAGCAGCTACGCGCTAAGAAATGAGCAGTTCTTC. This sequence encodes CASSYALRNEQFF.